The TCR beta chain described here comes from a study of T cell changes during pregnancy in multiple sclerosis. The V gene lost 11 bases and the J gene lost 2 bases, with 16 bases spanning the gap. Germline-derived CDR1 and CDR2 are SNHLY and FYNNEI. This CDR3 comprises 13 residues. Sequenced by immunoSEQ multiplex PCR; TCRdb stores in-frame clones only, minus some. The table lists around 40,000 clones, about 90% of them singletons, with less than 0.9% in the top ten. The receptor was isolated from a female donor with multiple sclerosis, enrolled in a pregnancy study. This chain links TRBV2 with TRBJ2-7, with a tentative D call TRBD1 (7 bases). The sample was CD4+ T cells from peripheral blood mononuclear cells, taken in the third trimester of pregnancy. CDR3 sequence: CAARQGLTYEQYF. In DNA form, the CDR3 reads TGTGCCGCGAGACAGGGACTTACCTACGAGCAGTACTTC.